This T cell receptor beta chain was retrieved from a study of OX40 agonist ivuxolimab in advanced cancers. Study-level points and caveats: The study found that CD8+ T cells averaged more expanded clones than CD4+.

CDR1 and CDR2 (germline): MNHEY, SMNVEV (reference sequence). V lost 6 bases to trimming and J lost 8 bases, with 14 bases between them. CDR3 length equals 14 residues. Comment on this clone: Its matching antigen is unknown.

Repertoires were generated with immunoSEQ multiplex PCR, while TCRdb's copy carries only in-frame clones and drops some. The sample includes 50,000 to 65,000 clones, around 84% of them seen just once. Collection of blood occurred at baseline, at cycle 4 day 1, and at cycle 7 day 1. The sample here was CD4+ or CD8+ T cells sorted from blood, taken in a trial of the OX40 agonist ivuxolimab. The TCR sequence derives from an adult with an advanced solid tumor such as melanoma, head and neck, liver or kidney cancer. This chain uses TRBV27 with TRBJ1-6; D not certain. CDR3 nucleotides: TGTGCCAGCAGATCCCCGGCCCTATATTCACCCCTCCACTTT. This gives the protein CASRSPALYSPLHF.